This TCR beta chain was identified during a study of early T cells in non-severe SARS-CoV-2 infection. This clonotype was seen many times. In the library, individual cDNA molecules carried attached unique molecular identifiers. TCRdb re-derived calls from the 5' RACE reads in MiXCR, one entry per CDR3 protein. The profile covers approximately 81,000 distinct CDR3 sequences, with over 11% appearing a single time and roughly 3% taken by the ten largest. Per the germline V gene, CDR1 is SGHDT and CDR2 is YYEEEE. Trimming shortened V by 3 bases and J by 0 bases, and 7 bases separated the two germline ends. This CDR3 has 13 residues.

The sequenced material came from whole blood. The chain joins TRBV5-6 to TRBJ2-7, with D hard to call. This clonotype was sampled from an adult who was a healthcare worker with PCR-confirmed SARS-CoV-2 infection or an uninfected control (not recorded which). The CDR3 region is CASSWASSYEQYF. CDR3 coding DNA: TGTGCCAGCAGCTGGGCTAGCTCCTACGAGCAGTACTTC.